The 26 T cell receptor beta chains listed next were all sequenced from one sample in a study of tumor-infiltrating lymphocytes in oesophageal squamous cell carcinoma. TCRdb ran MiXCR on the PCR reads and lists one entry per CDR3 protein. The data hold roughly 16,000 distinct CDR3 sequences, with approximately 46% observed a single time. Sequencing was performed on blood. These receptors all stem from a female donor with esophageal squamous cell carcinoma.

J is TRBJ2-1 and V is TRBV6-2 or TRBV6-3, with 7 bases aligning to TRBD2. Germline V gives CDR1 MNHEY, CDR2 SVGEGT. V was clipped by 5 bases and J by 8 bases; unmatched bases: 12. The CDR3 runs to 15 residues. The CDR3 spells CASSESPSGTDEQFF. For the CDR3, the DNA is TGTGCCAGCAGTGAAAGCCCCAGCGGGACGGATGAGCAGTTCTTC.

This clonotype was recorded a few times. At one of its ends the junction is not consistent with the germline gene, which may arise from a read error. This chain joins TRBV12-3 or TRBV12-4 and TRBJ1-2; D not certain. The CDR3 covers 11 residues. CDR3 bases: TGTGCCAGCAGTCGTCAGCCGGAATCCTTCTTC. This encodes CASSRQPESFF.

There are many counts of this clonotype. The chain joins TRBV19 to TRBJ2-1, with 7 bases fitting TRBD1. Germline V gene sequence: CDR1 LNHDA, CDR2 SQIVND (reference sequence). With V trimmed by 6 bases and J by 3 bases, 5 bases remained unmatched. This CDR3 has 14 amino acids. The CDR3 loop reads CASSGTVYYNEQFF. The DNA of the CDR3 is TGTGCCAGTAGCGGGACAGTATACTACAATGAGCAGTTCTTC.

V and J are TRBV7-2 and TRBJ2-7; D call uncertain. This CDR3 region has 13 residues. CDR1 and CDR2 (germline): SGHTA, FQGNSA. Trimming left V 3 bases short and J 6 bases short, with 12 bases between. The CDR3 DNA follows: TGTGCCAGCAGCTTGGTTGGGTTTGGCGAGCAGTACTTC. Translating gives CASSLVGFGEQYF.

Details on this clonotype: Likely a read error: the CDR3 ends without its conserved phenylalanine or tryptophan. It is unclear where the CDR3 begins or ends on the DNA, so no DNA is shown, and the CDR3 is as TCRdb lists it. This chain connects TRBV28 to TRBJ1-1; the DNA was not compared with TRBD1, the D call given in the table. The CDR3 length equals 15 residues, ends included. CDR1 and CDR2 from the germline V gene are MDHEN and SYDVKM. The CDR3 reads CASSFQEAMATPSVR.

The chain couples TRBV7-2 to TRBJ1-2; D call uncertain. The assigned J gene may be wrong: the sequence end matches TRBJ2-7 better. The CDR3 extends over 13 amino acids. Germline lookup yields CDR1 SGHTA and CDR2 FQGNSA. The CDR3 sequence: CASSLGYSYEQYF. CDR3 nucleotide sequence: TGTGCCAGCAGCTTAGGGTACTCCTACGAGCAGTACTTC.

At least ten counts were recorded for this clonotype. V usage is TRBV2 and J usage is TRBJ2-1; D call uncertain. V lost 4 bases and J lost 1, with 17 bases in between. Per the germline V gene, CDR1 is SNHLY and CDR2 is FYNNEI. This CDR3 region has 17 residues. This CDR3 reads CASSGGQLEKSYNEQFF. In DNA form, the CDR3 reads TGTGCCAGCAGTGGGGGTCAGCTAGAAAAATCCTACAATGAGCAGTTCTTC.

The chain combines TRBV6-6 with TRBJ1-3; possibly TRBD1 for D (5 bases). Per germline, CDR1 MNHNY and CDR2 SVGAGI (reference sequence). The CDR3 length is 15 residues. The V and J ends lost 2 bases and 4 bases respectively, with 12 bases between them. The CDR3, as DNA: TGTGCCAGCAGTTACATGGGGGGATCCGGAAACACCATATATTTT. Translation: CASSYMGGSGNTIYF.

The V gene is TRBV7-6, the J gene TRBJ2-4, with no clear D. The J call may not be correct, given that the DNA end is closer to TRBJ2-1. The germline gives CDR1 SGHVS, CDR2 FNYEAQ. The CDR3 contains 12 residues. This CDR3 reads CASSFSLGEQFF. The CDR3 DNA reads as TGTGCCAGCAGCTTCTCACTGGGTGAGCAGTTCTTC.

This clonotype was seen repeatedly, ten times or more. The CDR3 protein is CASQGGSSYEQYF. CDR3 coding DNA: TGTGCCAGCCAGGGGGGGTCCTCATACGAGCAGTACTTC. V and J are TRBV11-1 and TRBJ2-7, with D perhaps given as TRBD1 or TRBD2 (7 bases each). Germline values: CDR1 SGHAT, CDR2 FQDESV (reference sequence). The CDR3 spans 13 residues. V lost 8 bases to trimming and J lost 4 bases, with 15 bases between them.

The CDR3 region is CASSSLQGSSGELFF. CDR3 nucleotides: TGTGCCAGCAGCTCCTTGCAGGGTAGTTCCGGGGAGCTGTTTTTT. V usage is TRBV7-2 and J usage is TRBJ2-2; weak D call: TRBD1 (5 bases). Germline CDR1 reads SGHTA; CDR2 reads FQGNSA. The germline V and J ends were trimmed by 4 bases and 6 bases, with 15 bases remaining between them. The CDR3 has 15 residues.

The chain uses TRBV7-6 and TRBJ2-1; TRBD1 or TRBD2 may be the D gene (6 bases each). The germline V and J ends were trimmed by 1 base and 6 bases, with 13 bases remaining between them. Germline assignment: CDR1 SGHVS and CDR2 FNYEAQ. CDR3 length equals 15 residues. DNA of the CDR3: TGTGCCAGCAGCTTAGACGGGGGCAGGGGCAATGAGCAGTTCTTC. Translation: CASSLDGGRGNEQFF.

In its sample, this clonotype was seen a few times. The chain carries TRBV7-3 and TRBJ2-1, with a tentative D call TRBD2 (6 bases). This CDR3 comprises 16 residues. V was cut by 2 bases and J by 6 bases, with 17 bases left in between. The germline CDR1 and CDR2 sequences are SGHTA and FQGTGA. The CDR3: CASSLGSSGLANEQFF. The CDR3 nucleotides read TGTGCCAGCAGCTTAGGCAGTAGCGGTCTGGCCAATGAGCAGTTCTTC.

This clonotype occurred many times. CDR3 loop: CATSGYRAGRSSYNEQFF. CDR3 nucleotides: TGTGCCACCAGTGGTTACCGGGCGGGAAGGAGCTCCTACAATGAGCAGTTCTTC. This sequence joins TRBV24-1 and TRBJ2-1, with a weak D call TRBD2 (6 bases). Germline assignment: CDR1 KGHDR and CDR2 SFDVKD. V was clipped by 5 bases and J by 0 bases, with 19 bases between them. CDR3 length: 18 residues.

This rearrangement joins TRBV6-6 to TRBJ2-3; D is possibly TRBD1 (6 bases). Germline CDR1 MNHNY, CDR2 SVGAGI (reference sequence). V was cut by 0 bases and J by 4 bases, with 11 bases left in between. CDR3 length: 15 residues. The DNA for the CDR3 is TGTGCCAGCAGTTACTCCTGGGGGCGGGCAGATACGCAGTATTTT. This sequence encodes CASSYSWGRADTQYF.

This clonotype is categorized as medium-sized. V usage is TRBV24-1 and J usage is TRBJ2-5; D gene ambiguous. V was trimmed by 6 bases and J by 2 bases, leaving 9 bases between them. CDR1 KGHDR and CDR2 SFDVKD come from the germline V gene. This CDR3 has 13 amino acids. This CDR3 is CATSQQYQETQYF. As DNA, the CDR3 is TGTGCCACCAGTCAACAGTATCAAGAGACCCAGTACTTC.

Judged by abundance, this clonotype is medium-sized. The V call is TRBV7-2, the J call TRBJ2-3; 10 bases are a match to TRBD2. V lost 7 bases and J lost 0; bases outside the gene matches: 7. This CDR3 contains 16 residues. Germline V gene data show CDR1 as SGHTA and CDR2 as FQGNSA. The CDR3 region has the DNA TGTGCCAGCACCAAACTAGCGGGACCTAGCACAGATACGCAGTATTTT. Its translation is CASTKLAGPSTDTQYF.

This clonotype occurred many times. The chain combines TRBV2 with TRBJ2-7; D ambiguous. With 3 bases removed from V and 4 bases from J, the gap between germline ends came to 4 bases. The germline V gene has CDR1 SNHLY and CDR2 FYNNEI. There are 11 residues in the CDR3. CDR3: CASSDSYEQYF. DNA for the CDR3: TGTGCCAGCAGTGACAGTTACGAGCAGTACTTC.

In this sample, this clonotype turned up a few times. The chain couples TRBV7-4 to TRBJ2-5; D gene unclear. V gave up 5 bases and J gave up 3 bases, with 10 bases separating them. Germline CDR1 and CDR2: SGHVT and SQSDAQ. The CDR3 is made up of 13 amino acids. Here the CDR3 reads CASSEGPEETQYF. CDR3 sequence (DNA): TGTGCCAGCAGCGAAGGGCCTGAAGAGACCCAGTACTTC.

The chain combines TRBV7-3 with TRBJ2-3; D might be TRBD1 or TRBD2, each matching 5 bases. The CDR3 sequence is 14 residues long. CDR1 SGHTA and CDR2 FQGTGA come from the germline V gene. V was pared by 2 bases and J by 6 bases, with 12 bases between. The CDR3 spells CASSLLQGRDTQYF. The CDR3 region has the DNA TGTGCCAGCAGCTTACTCCAGGGACGGGATACGCAGTATTTT.

The V and J genes are TRBV7-3 and TRBJ2-5; no firm D call. The J call may be incorrect, as the DNA end agrees better with TRBJ2-1. This CDR3 contains 14 residues. Germline CDR1 is SGHTA and CDR2 is FQGTGA. The CDR3 nucleotides are TGTGCCAGCAGCTCAGATGCCTTCTACAATGAGCAGTTCTTC. Residues: CASSSDAFYNEQFF.

The J gene is TRBJ2-5, the V gene TRBV7-2, with D possibly matching TRBD2 (5 bases). The assigned J gene may be wrong: the sequence end matches TRBJ2-7 better. The length of the CDR3 is 15 residues. Germline V CDR1 and CDR2: SGHTA, FQGNSA. The CDR3 loop is CASSIAYGKFNEQYF. The CDR3 DNA follows: TGTGCCAGCAGTATCGCGTACGGGAAGTTTAACGAGCAGTACTTC.

The chain links TRBV5-1 to TRBJ2-5; 9 bases are a match to TRBD1. This CDR3 has 15 amino acids. Germline V gene data show CDR1 as SGHRS and CDR2 as YFSETQ. The V and J ends lost 4 bases and 11 bases, in that order; junction bases with no gene match: 15. Here the CDR3 reads CASSPGDRVVYEQYF. The CDR3, as DNA: TGCGCCAGCAGCCCAGGGGACAGGGTAGTTTATGAGCAGTACTTC.

CDR3 residues: CASSKQGTGYGYTF. The CDR3 DNA reads TGTGCCAGCAGCAAACAGGGGACCGGCTATGGCTACACCTTC. The chain couples TRBV13 to TRBJ1-2; TRBD1 agrees at 7 bases. In germline, CDR1 is PRHDT, CDR2 FYEKMQ (reference sequence). This CDR3 is built from 14 residues. The V segment lost 5 bases and the J segment 4 bases; nucleotides outside the gene matches: 7.

This clonotype was recorded at least ten times. V usage is TRBV6-1 and J usage is TRBJ2-6; D uncertain. The CDR3 is 13 amino acids. Between the trimmed V and J ends, which lost 6 bases and 13 bases, there was a span of 16 bases. CDR1 and CDR2 from the germline V gene are MNHNS and SASEGT. The CDR3 spells CASSRSGFRVLTF. The CDR3 coding sequence is TGTGCCAGCAGCCGATCTGGTTTTCGGGTCCTGACTTTC.

The gene calls are TRBV7-9 and TRBJ2-3; D unclear. Trimming removed 10 bases at V and 0 bases at J, with 11 bases between. CDR3 length: 13 amino acids. Germline lookup yields CDR1 SEHNR and CDR2 FQNEAQ (reference sequence). This CDR3 reads CATRFSSTDTQYF. Here the CDR3 DNA reads TGTGCCACCCGGTTTTCTAGCACAGATACGCAGTATTTT.